This T cell receptor beta chain was identified during a study of CD8 T cells in ankylosing spondylitis. Study outcomes and limitations: Disease-linked clones reportedly concentrated significantly in matched ankylosing spondylitis synovial fluid. In ankylosing spondylitis blood, a motif of roughly 8 highly homologous TCR beta variants appeared characteristic. In synovial fluid and blood from reactive arthritis, some motif variants were previously reported.

Germline assignment: CDR1 SQVTM and CDR2 ANQGSEA. J was trimmed by 8 bases and V by 3 bases; bases with no gene match: 8. This CDR3 region has 14 residues. Many counts were recorded for this clonotype. What it binds is not known. 5'-RACE, quantitative and with molecular barcodes, yielded the TCR beta libraries. TCRdb reprocessed the 5' RACE reads with MiXCR, giving one entry per CDR3 protein. The sample has over 150,000 distinct CDR3 sequences, 15% to 20% seen once; the top ten hold 4.3%. Sequenced material: blood, either unsorted or a sorted T cell fraction (not recorded which). The receptor comes from a male donor under 35 with ankylosing spondylitis or in good health (not recorded which). The chain links TRBV29-1 to TRBJ2-1; 9 bases fit TRBD1. CDR3 bases: TGCAGCGTTGAGAGGACAGGGGTTACGCATGAGCAGTTCTTC. It encodes CSVERTGVTHEQFF.